This T cell receptor beta chain comes out of a study of blood T cell repertoires in COVID-19. The germline V and J ends were trimmed by 3 bases and 2 bases, with 8 bases remaining between them. Germline values: CDR1 SGHDN, CDR2 FVKESK. The CDR3 spans 13 residues. Produced via immunoSEQ multiplex PCR; TCRdb's table is partial and in-frame only. The sample lists about 130,000 clones; around 79% were seen once. The J gene is TRBJ2-7, the V gene TRBV14; possible D gene TRBD2, 6 bases. This receptor was taken from a woman in her sixties or seventies with COVID-19, enrolled during active disease. Sequenced material: peripheral blood. CDR3 region: CASSQAGPYEQYF. CDR3 nucleotide sequence: TGTGCCAGCAGCCAGGCGGGACCCTACGAGCAGTACTTC. The variable domain in full, completed from reference TRBV14 and TRBJ2-7, reads EAGVTQFPSHSVIEKGQTVTLRCDPISGHDNLYWYRRVMGKEIKFLLHFVKESKQDESGMPNNRFLAERTGGTYSTLKVQPAELEDSGVYFCASSQAGPYEQYFGPGTRLTVT.